These T cell receptor beta chains were read from a single sample in a study of T cell responses to AZD1222 COVID-19 vaccine. The data were produced by immunoSEQ multiplex PCR, yet TCRdb's version contains in-frame clones alone and is incomplete. The sample shows roughly 100,000 clones, more than 90% of them seen only once. The material sequenced was peripheral blood, taken on day 0 of AZD1222 vaccination. The source is an adult in good health. Both conserved end residues are part of each CDR3. The D gene is left open where the match is weak.

TRBJ1-1 TRBV27 TRBD1 CASSLGRGLPEAFF TGTGCCAGCAGTTTAGGCAGGGGGCTCCCTGAAGCTTTCTTT
TRBJ1-4 TRBV18 TRBD1 CASSRDSGEKLFF TGTGCCAGCTCACGGGACAGTGGGGAAAAACTGTTTTTT
TRBJ1-2 TRBV4-3 . CASSPGLRDGYTF TGCGCCAGCAGCCCAGGCTTAAGGGATGGCTACACCTTC
TRBJ2-5 TRBV12-5 TRBD1 CASALAAGGAETQYF TGTGCTAGTGCCTTGGCGGCAGGGGGCGCGGAGACCCAGTACTTC
TRBJ2-1 TRBV18 TRBD2 CASSQRESSYNEQFF TGTGCCAGCTCTCAGCGGGAGAGCTCCTACAATGAGCAGTTCTTC
TRBJ1-3 TRBV18 TRBD1 CASSPTGEDGNTIYF TGTGCCAGCTCACCTACAGGGGAGGATGGAAACACCATATATTTT
TRBJ1-1 TRBV19 . CASYDLRAEAFF TGTGCCAGTTACGACCTTAGAGCTGAAGCTTTCTTT
TRBJ1-1 TRBV4-3 . CASSRGGPMNTEAFF TGCGCCAGCAGCAGAGGAGGCCCAATGAACACTGAAGCTTTCTTT
TRBJ1-2 TRBV24-1 . CATSDPDGYGYTF TGTGCCACCAGTGACCCGGACGGTTATGGCTACACCTTC
TRBJ2-3 TRBV3-1/TRBV3-2 TRBD2 CASSPRYSGGPRDTQYF TGTGCCAGCAGCCCCCGATATAGCGGGGGACCCAGAGATACGCAGTATTTT
TRBJ1-1 TRBV7-3 TRBD1 CASSRDRDTEAFF TGTGCCAGCAGCCGGGACAGGGACACTGAAGCTTTCTTT
TRBJ1-1 TRBV12-3/TRBV12-4 . CASRVDWNTEAFF TGTGCCAGCAGGGTCGACTGGAACACTGAAGCTTTCTTT
TRBJ2-3 TRBV5-1 . CASSLEPGTDTQYF TGCGCCAGCAGCTTGGAGCCAGGCACAGATACGCAGTATTTT
TRBJ1-6 TRBV11-2 . CASSLGVSPLHF TGTGCCAGCAGCTTAGGGGTTTCACCCCTCCACTTT
TRBJ1-5 TRBV19 TRBD1 CASQDRGFNQPQHF TGTGCCAGCCAGGACAGGGGGTTCAATCAGCCCCAGCATTTT
TRBJ1-5 TRBV5-6 . CASSRRRSGYSNQPQHF TGTGCCAGCAGCCGACGGAGGTCAGGCTATAGCAATCAGCCCCAGCATTTT
TRBJ2-7 TRBV28 . CASSRSITRGSESSYEQYF TGTGCCAGCAGCCGGTCCATAACGAGGGGTAGCGAAAGCTCCTACGAGCAGTACTTC
TRBJ1-1 TRBV11-3 TRBD1 CASSPRTGSNTEAFF TGTGCCAGCAGCCCTCGGACAGGATCGAACACTGAAGCTTTCTTT
TRBJ2-3 TRBV6-2/TRBV6-3 . CASSYIGEATQYF TGTGCCAGCAGTTACATCGGGGAGGCTACGCAGTATTTT
TRBJ2-7 TRBV5-1 TRBD1 CASSFTGGAGEQYF TGCGCCAGCAGTTTCACAGGGGGAGCAGGCGAGCAGTACTTC
TRBJ1-6 TRBV7-9 . CASSLGPGDASPLHF TGTGCCAGCAGCTTAGGTCCAGGGGACGCCTCACCCCTCCACTTT
TRBJ1-1 TRBV2 . CASSRSATEAFF TGTGCCAGCAGCCGTTCGGCCACTGAAGCTTTCTTT